This T cell receptor (beta chain) comes out of a study of T cells after yellow fever vaccination. The authors made TCR cDNA by 5'RACE template switching, adding a universal primer site and UMIs. TCRdb re-called the 5' RACE reads with MiXCR, one entry per CDR3 protein. The top ten clones hold 20% to 30% of a sample with around 330,000 distinct CDR3 sequences, 3.6% of them seen once. Germline values: CDR1 SGHNT, CDR2 YYREEE (reference sequence). Trimming left V 1 base short and J 5 bases short, with 9 bases between. The CDR3 loop spans 13 amino acids. The V gene is TRBV5-4, the J gene TRBJ1-2; D is unresolved. The sample here was PBMCs, taken on the day of the yellow fever booster vaccination. This TCR was sampled from a man younger than 35 who received the YFV17D yellow fever vaccine. As DNA, the CDR3 is TGTGCCAGCAGCTTGAAAAGCCTGTATGGCTACACCTTC. It is translated as CASSLKSLYGYTF.